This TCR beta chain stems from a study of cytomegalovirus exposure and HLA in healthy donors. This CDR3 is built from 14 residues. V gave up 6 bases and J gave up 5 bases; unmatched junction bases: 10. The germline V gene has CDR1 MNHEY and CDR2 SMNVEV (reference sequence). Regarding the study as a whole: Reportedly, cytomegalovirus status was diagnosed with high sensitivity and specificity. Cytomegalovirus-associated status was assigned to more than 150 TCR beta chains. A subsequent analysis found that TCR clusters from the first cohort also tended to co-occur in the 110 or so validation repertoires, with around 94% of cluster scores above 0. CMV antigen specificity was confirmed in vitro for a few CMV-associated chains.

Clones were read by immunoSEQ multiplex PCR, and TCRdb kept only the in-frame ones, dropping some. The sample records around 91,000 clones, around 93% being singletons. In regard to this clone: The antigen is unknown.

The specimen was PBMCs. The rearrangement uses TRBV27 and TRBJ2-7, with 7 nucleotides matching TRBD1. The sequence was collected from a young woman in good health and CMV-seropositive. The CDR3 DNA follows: TGTGCCAGCAGCCCCTCCGGGACAGATGACGAGCAGTACTTC. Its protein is CASSPSGTDDEQYF.